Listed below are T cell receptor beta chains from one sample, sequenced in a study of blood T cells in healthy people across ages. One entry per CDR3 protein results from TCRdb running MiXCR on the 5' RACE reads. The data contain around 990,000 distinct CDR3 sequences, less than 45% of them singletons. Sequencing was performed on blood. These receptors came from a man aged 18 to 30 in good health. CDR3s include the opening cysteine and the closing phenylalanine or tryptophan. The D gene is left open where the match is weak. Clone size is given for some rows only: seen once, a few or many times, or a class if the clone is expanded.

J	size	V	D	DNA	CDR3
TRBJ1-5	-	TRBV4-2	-	TGTGCCAGCAGCCAATGGGCCAGTGGGGGCAATCAGCCCCAGCATTTT	CASSQWASGGNQPQHF
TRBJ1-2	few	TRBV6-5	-	TGTGCCAGCAGTTACTCGAAGGCACGGGGTGACTATGGCTACACCTTC	CASSYSKARGDYGYTF
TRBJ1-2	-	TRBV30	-	TGTGCCTGGAGGTCCAGGACTTATGGCTACACCTTC	CAWRSRTYGYTF
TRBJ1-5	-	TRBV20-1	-	TGCAGTGCTAGTGAGTGGGCCTATCCCCGGGATCAGCCCCAGCATTTT	CSASEWAYPRDQPQHF
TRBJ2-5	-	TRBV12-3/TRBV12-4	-	TGTGCCAGCAGTGCTATGGAGGGGACCCAAGAGACCCAGTACTTC	CASSAMEGTQETQYF
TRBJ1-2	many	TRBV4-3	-	TGCGCCAGCAGCCAAGAGTATGGGGGAAAAGGATATGGCTACACCTTC	CASSQEYGGKGYGYTF
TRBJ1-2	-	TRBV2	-	TGTGCCAGCAGGCAGTCCCGTGGCTACACCTTC	CASRQSRGYTF
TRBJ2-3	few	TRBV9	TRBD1	TGTGCCAGCAGCGTTATCCCCCCGGGACAGGGAAGCACAGATACGCAGTATTTT	CASSVIPPGQGSTDTQYF
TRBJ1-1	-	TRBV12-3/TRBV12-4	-	TGTGCCAGCAGTTCCCGCGCGGACCTGAGGGACACTGAAGCTTTCTTT	CASSSRADLRDTEAFF
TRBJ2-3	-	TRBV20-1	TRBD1	TGCAGTGTACCGGACAGGGGAACAGATACGCAGTATTTT	CSVPDRGTDTQYF
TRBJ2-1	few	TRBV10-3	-	TGTGCCATCAGCAATCCGGGAAATGAGCAGTTCTTC	CAISNPGNEQFF